A single sample gave rise to the 14 T cell receptor beta chains below, sequenced in a study of blood T cell repertoires in COVID-19. The data were produced by immunoSEQ multiplex PCR, yet TCRdb's version contains in-frame clones alone and is incomplete. The data contain around 310,000 clones, 90% of them seen just once; the ten biggest clones take up 6.5% to 8%. The specimen was peripheral blood. The receptors originated from a woman aged 25 to 39 with COVID-19, enrolled during active disease.

This clone has only one observation. The rearrangement links TRBV5-4 to TRBJ2-1; TRBD2 is a possible D gene (7 bases). The germline gives CDR1 SGHNT, CDR2 YYREEE (reference sequence). CDR3 length: 20 residues. Between the trimmed V and J ends, which lost 4 bases and 0 bases, there was a span of 26 bases. In DNA, the CDR3 is TGTGCCAGCAGCATGGAGGGGGAGGGGACGGGAGCGAGCTCCTACAATGAGCAGTTCTTC. Translated, it gives CASSMEGEGTGASSYNEQFF.

The chain uses TRBV27 and TRBJ2-2, with D possibly being TRBD2 (6 bases). V was clipped by 2 bases and J by 7 bases, with 11 bases between them. The CDR3 contains 14 residues. CDR1 and CDR2 from the germline V gene are MNHEY and SMNVEV (reference sequence). This chain's CDR3 is CASSLKVRGGELFF. Here the CDR3 DNA reads TGTGCCAGCAGTTTAAAAGTGCGGGGCGGGGAGCTGTTTTTT.

The chain joins TRBV28 to TRBJ2-7, with 15 bases that match TRBD2. With V trimmed by 8 bases and J by 1 base, 9 bases remained unmatched. This CDR3 has 17 residues. Germline lookup yields CDR1 MDHEN and CDR2 SYDVKM. The CDR3 DNA sequence: TGTGCCAGCGGAAGGACTAGCGGGGGGGTATTATCCTACGAGCAGTACTTC. Translating gives CASGRTSGGVLSYEQYF.

This chain links TRBV4-1 with TRBJ1-5, with a tentative D call TRBD1 (6 bases). The CDR3 loop spans 15 amino acids. Trimming cost V 8 bases and J 6 bases, with 20 bases left between them. Germline CDR1 reads MGHRA; CDR2 reads YSYEKL. CDR3 nucleotide sequence: TGCGCCAGCGGAGGAGGGGAGGGGGTTGGTCAGCCCCAGCATTTT. Protein product: CASGGGEGVGQPQHF.

J is TRBJ2-1 and V is TRBV29-1; tentative D call: TRBD2 (6 bases). Trimming removed 5 bases at V and 7 bases at J, with 12 bases between. Germline CDR1 reads SQVTM; CDR2 reads ANQGSEA. The CDR3 consists of 12 residues. The CDR3 reads CSVNAGKNEQFF. The CDR3 nucleotides read TGCAGCGTTAATGCGGGGAAGAATGAGCAGTTCTTC.

This chain connects TRBV6-2 or TRBV6-3 to TRBJ2-3, with TRBD2 as a possible D gene (5 bases). Trimming took off 5 bases at V and 2 bases at J, with 8 bases between the two ends. In germline, CDR1 is MNHEY, CDR2 SVGEGT. The CDR3 is 13 residues long. The DNA of the CDR3 is TGTGCCAGCAGTAGACTACTCACAGATACGCAGTATTTT. It encodes CASSRLLTDTQYF.

This clone is a singleton in its sample. Other nucleotide sequences from this sample produce the same CDR3. V usage is TRBV2 and J usage is TRBJ2-1; 10 bases are a match to TRBD2. Germline V gene lookup returns CDR1 SNHLY and CDR2 FYNNEI. CDR3 length: 15 residues. Trimming removed 6 bases from V and 4 bases from J; junction bases left unmatched: 6. CDR3 protein: CASRPLAGAYNEQFF. CDR3 nucleotides: TGTGCCAGCAGACCCCTAGCGGGGGCTTACAATGAGCAGTTCTTC.

The rearrangement uses TRBV7-2 and TRBJ2-7; 7 nucleotides agree with TRBD2. The CDR3 is 14 amino acids. In germline, CDR1 is SGHTA, CDR2 FQGNSA. After removal of 2 bases from V and 6 bases from J, the junction contained 7 bases not matched to a gene. CDR3 sequence reads: CASSLFGGGSEQYF. CDR3 DNA: TGTGCCAGCAGCTTATTTGGGGGAGGGAGCGAGCAGTACTTC.

This clone showed up just once. The chain joins TRBV27 to TRBJ2-1; TRBD2 matches 8 bases. This CDR3 is 16 amino acids long. From germline, CDR1 is MNHEY and CDR2 SMNVEV (reference sequence). J lost 0 bases, V lost 5 bases, and 6 bases had no gene match. CDR3 amino acids: CASSGLSGSSYNEQFF. The CDR3 coding sequence is TGTGCCAGCAGTGGACTAAGCGGGAGCTCCTACAATGAGCAGTTCTTC.

This clone was seen only a few times. V gene TRBV18 combines with J gene TRBJ1-1; D is unclear. V lost 4 bases to trimming and J lost 7 bases, with 10 bases between them. CDR3 length: 12 residues. The germline gives CDR1 KGHSH, CDR2 LQKENI. CDR3 sequence reads: CASSLMEGEAFF. The CDR3, as DNA: TGTGCCAGCTCACTTATGGAGGGTGAAGCTTTCTTT. The variable domain in full, completed from reference TRBV18 and TRBJ1-1, reads NAGVMQNPRHLVRRRGQEARLRCSPMKGHSHVYWYRQLPEEGLKFMVYLQKENIIDESGMPKERFSAEFPKEGPSILRIQQVVRGDSAAYFCASSLMEGEAFFGQGTRLTVV.

The V gene is TRBV5-6, the J gene TRBJ2-2; possible D gene TRBD2, 5 bases. Germline V gives CDR1 SGHDT, CDR2 YYEEEE. The CDR3 totals 14 residues. The germline V and J ends were trimmed by 4 bases and 1 base, with 8 bases remaining between them. The CDR3 bases are TGTGCCAGCAGCCCCGGACTGAACACCGGGGAGCTGTTTTTT. Protein sequence: CASSPGLNTGELFF.

This clone was detected once. V gene TRBV3-1 (or the pseudogene TRBV3-2) combines with J gene TRBJ1-3; D not certain. The CDR3 consists of 16 residues. CDR1 is LGHDT, CDR2 YNNKEL, per germline (reference sequence). Trimming shortened V by 1 base and J by 3 bases, and 13 bases separated the two germline ends. CDR3 sequence reads: CASSQGLARGGNTIYF. In nucleotides, the CDR3 is TGTGCCAGCAGCCAAGGGCTGGCCCGGGGTGGAAACACCATATATTTT.

The DNA for the CDR3 is TGTGCCAGCAGTTCCGCTTCGAGAGGTGAGACCCAGTACTTC. It translates to CASSSASRGETQYF. This chain connects TRBV6-6 to TRBJ2-5; D not certain. CDR3 length equals 14 residues. The germline CDR1 and CDR2 sequences are MNHNY and SVGAGI (reference sequence). V lost 4 bases to trimming and J lost 5 bases, with 14 bases between them.

The rearrangement joins TRBV6-1 to TRBJ2-5, with D perhaps matching TRBD2 (5 bases). The germline V and J ends were trimmed by 7 bases and 5 bases, with 11 bases remaining between them. The CDR3 is 12 residues long. Germline V gene lookup returns CDR1 MNHNS and CDR2 SASEGT. CDR3 nucleotides: TGTGCCAGCAACGGCGGGTTCGAGACCCAGTACTTC. This encodes CASNGGFETQYF.